One and the same sample provided the 27 T cell receptor beta chains below, sequenced in a study of blood T cell repertoires in COVID-19. TCRdb's table, derived via immunoSEQ multiplex PCR, lists solely in-frame clones and lacks some. This table holds more than 100,000 clones, under 90% found once. The material sequenced was peripheral blood. Source of these receptors: an older woman with active or convalescent COVID-19.

The chain recombines TRBV2 with TRBJ1-2, with D possibly being TRBD1 (5 bases). Germline-derived CDR1 and CDR2 are SNHLY and FYNNEI. V was cut by 7 bases and J by 3 bases, with 15 bases left in between. The CDR3 runs 14 residues. This CDR3 reads CASKSGTGDYGYTF. CDR3 nucleotide sequence: TGTGCCAGCAAATCAGGGACGGGGGACTATGGCTACACCTTC.

This rearrangement joins TRBV3-1 (or the pseudogene TRBV3-2) to TRBJ1-3, with D hard to call. Germline V gives CDR1 LGHDT, CDR2 YNNKEL (reference sequence). This CDR3 region has 16 residues. V was clipped by 1 base and J by 2 bases, with 12 bases between them. The CDR3 sequence: CASSQVLGEPGNTIYF. In DNA, the CDR3 is TGTGCCAGCAGCCAAGTACTTGGAGAACCTGGAAACACCATATATTTT.

This chain links TRBV9 with TRBJ1-6, with 7 bases matching TRBD1. V trimming: 4 bases; J trimming: 8 bases; junction bases outside the gene matches: 0. The CDR3 sequence is 12 residues long. Germline CDR1 and CDR2: SGDLS and YYNGEE. The DNA for the CDR3 is TGTGCCAGCAGCACAGGGGATTCACCCCTCCACTTT. Protein: CASSTGDSPLHF.

The chain links TRBV5-6 to TRBJ2-1; D is possibly TRBD2 (5 bases). The CDR3 has 16 residues. V was shortened by 5 bases and J by 2 bases, with 17 bases between the two germline ends. Looked up from germline, CDR1 is SGHDT and CDR2 is YYEEEE. CDR3 nucleotides: TGTGCCAGCAGTCATGGTGGAGGACTCCCCTACAATGAGCAGTTCTTC. This sequence encodes CASSHGGGLPYNEQFF.

This chain uses TRBV28 with TRBJ2-7; a weak D match, TRBD1 (6 bases). Germline V gives CDR1 MDHEN, CDR2 SYDVKM. The V end lost 6 bases, the J end lost 3 bases, and 18 bases lay between the germline ends. There are 15 residues in the CDR3. CDR3 DNA: TGTGCCAGCAGAAAACCCCCGGAACAGGGCTACGAGCAGTACTTC. Translating gives CASRKPPEQGYEQYF.

The V and J genes are TRBV9 and TRBJ1-2; D possibly corresponds to TRBD1 (5 bases). CDR1 is SGDLS, CDR2 YYNGEE, per germline. This CDR3 region has 13 residues. Deletions cut 4 bases from V and 6 bases from J, with 13 bases between. CDR3 loop: CASSPGGDDGYTF. The CDR3 DNA is TGTGCCAGCAGCCCAGGAGGGGACGATGGCTACACCTTC.

The CDR3 protein is CASRRLAGDYNEQFF. The CDR3 DNA reads TGTGCCAGTAGGCGACTAGCGGGGGATTACAATGAGCAGTTCTTC. The chain uses TRBV19 and TRBJ2-1; 12 bases are a match to TRBD2. Germline lookup yields CDR1 LNHDA and CDR2 SQIVND (reference sequence). This CDR3 comprises 15 residues. J lost 4 bases, V lost 6 bases, and 4 bases had no gene match.

The rearrangement uses TRBV7-3 and TRBJ2-3, with 9 bases fitting TRBD2. The CDR3 runs 16 residues. Germline V lookup: CDR1 SGHTA, CDR2 FQGTGA. J gave up 5 bases and V 4 bases, and 10 bases lay outside the gene matches. The CDR3 region is CASSSRLAVGRDTQYF. CDR3 bases: TGTGCCAGCAGCTCTCGACTAGCGGTGGGGCGAGATACGCAGTATTTT.

The V and J genes are TRBV24-1 and TRBJ1-2; D remains unclear. The germline CDR1 and CDR2 sequences are KGHDR and SFDVKD. The CDR3 extends over 14 amino acids. Trimming stripped 5 bases from V and 1 base from J, with 10 bases between. DNA for the CDR3: TGTGCCACCAGTGGCCGTACTGATAACTATGGCTACACCTTC. Protein: CATSGRTDNYGYTF.

This clone was detected only once. This chain links TRBV29-1 with TRBJ2-1, with a weak D call TRBD2 (6 bases). V lost 3 bases and J lost 6, with 9 bases in between. Germline V gene data show CDR1 as SQVTM and CDR2 as ANQGSEA. The CDR3 totals 12 residues. CDR3 protein: CSVEEGSNEQFF. CDR3 nucleotides: TGCAGCGTTGAGGAGGGTAGCAATGAGCAGTTCTTC.

As for this clone: The sample contains more than one DNA sequence encoding this CDR3. The chain combines TRBV19 with TRBJ1-5; D is undetermined. This CDR3 contains 13 residues. Between the trimmed V and J ends, which lost 5 bases and 8 bases, there was a span of 13 bases. From germline, CDR1 is LNHDA and CDR2 SQIVND (reference sequence). This CDR3 is CASSGGGREPQHF. The CDR3 DNA follows: TGTGCCAGTAGTGGCGGAGGACGGGAGCCCCAGCATTTT. Using reference TRBV19 and TRBJ1-5 for the parts outside the CDR3, the full variable domain is DGGITQSPKYLFRKEGQNVTLSCEQNLNHDAMYWYRQDPGQGLRLIYYSQIVNDFQKGDIAEGYSVSREKKESFPLTVTSAQKNPTAFYLCASSGGGREPQHFGDGTRLSIL.

The V call is TRBV11-2, the J call TRBJ2-2, with TRBD2 identical over 11 bases. The V segment lost 6 bases and the J segment 3 bases; nucleotides outside the gene matches: 3. The germline CDR1 and CDR2 sequences are SGHAT and FQNNGV. The CDR3 sequence is 15 residues long. CDR3 protein: CASSFSGRDTGELFF. CDR3 nucleotide sequence: TGTGCCAGCAGTTTTAGCGGGAGGGACACCGGGGAGCTGTTTTTT. Complete variable domain (other parts from reference TRBV11-2 and TRBJ2-2): EAGVAQSPRYKIIEKRQSVAFWCNPISGHATLYWYQQILGQGPKLLIQFQNNGVVDDSQLPKDRFSAERLKGVDSTLKIQPAKLEDSAVYLCASSFSGRDTGELFFGEGSRLTVL.

The chain recombines TRBV29-1 with TRBJ1-1; D possibly corresponds to TRBD1 (6 bases). Germline V gene lookup returns CDR1 SQVTM and CDR2 ANQGSEA. V was trimmed by 3 bases and J by 5 bases, leaving 10 bases between them. CDR3 length: 12 amino acids. The CDR3, as DNA: TGCAGCGTTGACAGGGGTGAGACTGAAGCTTTCTTT. This gives the protein CSVDRGETEAFF.

This clone was counted only a few times. The chain links TRBV29-1 to TRBJ2-2; D may be TRBD2 (5 bases). Germline-derived CDR1 and CDR2 are SQVTM and ANQGSEA. CDR3 length: 15 residues. V dropped 1 base and J dropped 5 bases, with 14 bases sitting between them. The CDR3 DNA reads TGCAGCGTTGAAGTGTGGACTCCGGGTACCGGGGAGCTGTTTTTT. It yields the protein CSVEVWTPGTGELFF.

CDR3 coding DNA: TGTGCCAGCAGCCAAGGCAGGGCGGAATCCAACGTCCTGACTTTC. This translates into CASSQGRAESNVLTF. The chain joins TRBV3-1 (or the pseudogene TRBV3-2) to TRBJ2-6; weak D call: TRBD1 (5 bases). V was shortened by 1 base and J by 8 bases, with 12 bases between the two germline ends. This CDR3 has 15 residues. Germline-derived CDR1 and CDR2 are LGHDT and YNNKEL (reference sequence).

The V gene is TRBV4-2, the J gene TRBJ2-3, with 7 bases aligning to TRBD2. The ends lost 3 bases at V and 0 bases at J; junction bases unmatched: 12. The germline gives CDR1 LGHNA, CDR2 YNFKEQ. The CDR3 extends over 18 amino acids. Here the CDR3 DNA reads TGTGCCAGCAGCCAGGCACGGGTGGGCGGGGGTAGCACAGATACGCAGTATTTT. Its protein product is CASSQARVGGGSTDTQYF.

The chain is built from TRBV5-1 and TRBJ2-7; tentatively, D is TRBD2 (5 bases). Germline assignment: CDR1 SGHRS and CDR2 YFSETQ. This CDR3 has 14 amino acids. The V gene lost 4 bases and the J gene lost 0 bases, with 11 bases spanning the gap. DNA of the CDR3: TGCGCCAGCAGCACGGACTGGATCTCCTACGAGCAGTACTTC. The encoded protein is CASSTDWISYEQYF.

The chain carries TRBV27 and TRBJ1-3; 9 bases align to TRBD1. Germline V gene data show CDR1 as MNHEY and CDR2 as SMNVEV (reference sequence). This CDR3 contains 17 residues. Trimming took 5 bases from V and 0 from J; bases not matched to a gene: 8. The CDR3 is CASSKGTGSSSGNTIYF. The CDR3 nucleotides read TGTGCCAGCAGTAAGGGGACAGGGTCCTCCTCTGGAAACACCATATATTTT.

The genes are TRBV5-4 and TRBJ2-1; a possible D gene is TRBD1 (5 bases). Germline CDR1 is SGHNT and CDR2 is YYREEE (reference sequence). V was trimmed by 0 bases and J by 3 bases, leaving 10 bases between them. CDR3 length: 15 residues. The CDR3 coding sequence is TGTGCCAGCAGCTTGGGATCAGGGATCTACAATGAGCAGTTCTTC. Amino acid sequence: CASSLGSGIYNEQFF.

This clone was observed a few times. The chain combines TRBV11-2 with TRBJ2-6, with 9 nucleotides matching TRBD1. The ends lost 3 bases at V and 2 bases at J; junction bases unmatched: 8. The germline CDR1 and CDR2 sequences are SGHAT and FQNNGV. The CDR3 spans 18 residues. As DNA, the CDR3 is TGTGCCAGCAGCTTCCTGAGACAGGGGGTTCCTGGGGCCAACGTCCTGACTTTC. Protein sequence: CASSFLRQGVPGANVLTF. Variable domain in full (rest from reference TRBV11-2 and TRBJ2-6): EAGVAQSPRYKIIEKRQSVAFWCNPISGHATLYWYQQILGQGPKLLIQFQNNGVVDDSQLPKDRFSAERLKGVDSTLKIQPAKLEDSAVYLCASSFLRQGVPGANVLTFGAGSRLTVL.

The chain recombines TRBV11-2 with TRBJ2-1, with 8 bases that match TRBD2. Germline V lookup: CDR1 SGHAT, CDR2 FQNNGV. Unmatched junction bases numbered 5, after V lost 0 bases and J lost 7 bases. CDR3 size: 15 residues. The CDR3 reads CASSLDRLARNEQFF. The DNA for the CDR3 is TGTGCCAGCAGCTTAGATCGACTAGCGAGGAATGAGCAGTTCTTC.

The chain employs TRBV5-1 and TRBJ1-6, with 9 bases lining up with TRBD1. Trimming at V came to 4 bases and at J to 0 bases, leaving 8 bases not matched to a gene. Germline CDR1 SGHRS, CDR2 YFSETQ. The CDR3 loop spans 18 amino acids. The DNA for the CDR3 is TGCGCCAGCAGCCCGGGGACAGGGCTAAGCTCCTATAATTCACCCCTCCACTTT. Translating gives CASSPGTGLSSYNSPLHF.

The V and J genes are TRBV5-1 and TRBJ1-2; D is undetermined. Germline V lookup: CDR1 SGHRS, CDR2 YFSETQ. The V end lost 7 bases, the J end lost 1 base, and 8 bases lay between the germline ends. The CDR3 is made up of 12 amino acids. The CDR3 loop reads CASGLNNYGYTF. In DNA form, the CDR3 reads TGCGCCAGCGGACTTAATAACTATGGCTACACCTTC. Filled out from reference TRBV5-1 and TRBJ1-2, the complete variable domain reads KAGVTQTPRYLIKTRGQQVTLSCSPISGHRSVSWYQQTPGQGLQFLFEYFSETQRNKGNFPGRFSGRQFSNSRSEMNVSTLELGDSALYLCASGLNNYGYTFGSGTRLTVV.

V usage is TRBV6-5 and J usage is TRBJ2-5, with TRBD2 matching over 12 bases. The CDR3 consists of 15 residues. The V and J ends lost 10 bases and 3 bases, in that order; junction bases with no gene match: 9. Germline lookup yields CDR1 MNHEY and CDR2 SVGAGI. The CDR3 spells CATRVASGREETQYF. In nucleotides, the CDR3 is TGTGCCACCCGGGTGGCTAGCGGGAGGGAAGAGACCCAGTACTTC.

The V gene is TRBV6-2 or TRBV6-3, the J gene TRBJ2-1, with 9 bases matching TRBD2. CDR1 and CDR2 from the germline V gene are MNHEY and SVGEGT. V was pared by 6 bases and J by 7 bases, with 10 bases of the junction left unmatched. This CDR3 has 15 amino acids. The CDR3 DNA reads as TGTGCCAGCAGCCCCGGGTTAGCGGGAGCTAATGAGCAGTTCTTC. Translating it yields CASSPGLAGANEQFF.

The chain carries TRBV27 and TRBJ2-2; D is perhaps TRBD1 (5 bases). The CDR3 has 14 amino acids. The germline V gene has CDR1 MNHEY and CDR2 SMNVEV (reference sequence). Between the trimmed V and J ends, which lost 6 bases and 4 bases, there was a span of 12 bases. The CDR3 DNA reads as TGTGCCAGCAGGACTCAGGGTACCACCGGGGAGCTGTTTTTT. Its protein is CASRTQGTTGELFF.

The chain employs TRBV11-2 and TRBJ1-6; the D is unclear. Trimming took 1 base from V and 9 from J, leaving 7 bases between them. This CDR3 comprises 13 residues. Germline lookup yields CDR1 SGHAT and CDR2 FQNNGV. The CDR3 coding sequence is TGTGCCAGCAGCTTAGCGGTCCTTTCACCCCTCCACTTT. Its protein is CASSLAVLSPLHF.